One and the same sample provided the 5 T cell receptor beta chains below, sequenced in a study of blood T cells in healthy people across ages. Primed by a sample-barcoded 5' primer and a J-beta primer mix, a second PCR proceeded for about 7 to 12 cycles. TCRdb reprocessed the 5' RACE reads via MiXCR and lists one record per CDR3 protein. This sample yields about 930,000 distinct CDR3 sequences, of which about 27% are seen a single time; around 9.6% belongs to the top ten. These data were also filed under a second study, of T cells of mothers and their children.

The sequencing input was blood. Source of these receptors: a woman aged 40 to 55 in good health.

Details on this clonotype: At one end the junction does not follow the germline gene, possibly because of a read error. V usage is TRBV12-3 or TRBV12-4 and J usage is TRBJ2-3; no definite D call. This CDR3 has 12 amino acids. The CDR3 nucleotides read TGTGCTGCGAGATCGGCGGCAGATACGCAATATTTT. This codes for CAARSAADTQYF.

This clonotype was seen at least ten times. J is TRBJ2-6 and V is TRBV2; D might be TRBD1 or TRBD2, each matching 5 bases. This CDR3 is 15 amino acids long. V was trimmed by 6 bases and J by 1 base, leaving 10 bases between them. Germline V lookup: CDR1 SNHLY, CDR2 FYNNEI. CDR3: CASSRGVSGANVLTF. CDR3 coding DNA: TGTGCCAGCAGCCGAGGGGTTTCTGGGGCCAACGTCCTGACTTTC.

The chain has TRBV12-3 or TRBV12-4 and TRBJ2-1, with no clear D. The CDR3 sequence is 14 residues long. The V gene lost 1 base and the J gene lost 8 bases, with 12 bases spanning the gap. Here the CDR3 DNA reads TGTGCCAGCAGTTTAGTTGGTGTTGTAGATGAGCAGTTCTTC. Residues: CASSLVGVVDEQFF.

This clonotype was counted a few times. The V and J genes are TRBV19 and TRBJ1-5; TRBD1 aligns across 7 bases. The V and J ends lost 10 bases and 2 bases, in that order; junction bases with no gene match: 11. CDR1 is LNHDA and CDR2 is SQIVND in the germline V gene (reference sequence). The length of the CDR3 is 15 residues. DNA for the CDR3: TGTGCCACCACGACAGGGAGTCTGGGCAATCAGCCCCAGCATTTT. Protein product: CATTTGSLGNQPQHF.

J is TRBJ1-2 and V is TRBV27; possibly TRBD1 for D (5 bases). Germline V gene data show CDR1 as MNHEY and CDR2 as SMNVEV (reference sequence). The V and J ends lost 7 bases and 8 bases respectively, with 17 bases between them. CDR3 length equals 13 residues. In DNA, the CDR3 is TGTGCCAGCACCCCCCAGGGTTTCAAGGGCTACACCTTC. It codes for CASTPQGFKGYTF.